The 12 T cell receptor beta chains below come from one sample, sequenced in a study of T cell responses to AZD1222 COVID-19 vaccine. The method was immunoSEQ multiplex PCR; TCRdb's version includes in-frame clones alone and lacks a portion of them. The sample holds around 260,000 clones; just over 90% are singletons and the top ten take 0.5% to 0.7%. Source: peripheral blood, taken on day 0 of AZD1222 vaccination. The source is an adult in good health.

This clone was recorded once. The chain links TRBV7-9 to TRBJ2-7, with 7 bases that match TRBD1. With 5 bases clipped from V and 2 bases from J, the junction kept 9 bases outside the gene matches. The CDR3 loop spans 15 amino acids. CDR1 is SEHNR and CDR2 is FQNEAQ in the germline V gene (reference sequence). CDR3 region: CASSRSTGFPYEQYF. The CDR3, as DNA: TGTGCCAGCAGCAGATCGACAGGGTTCCCCTACGAGCAGTACTTC.

V usage is TRBV5-5 and J usage is TRBJ2-1; D unclear. Germline V lookup: CDR1 SGHKS, CDR2 YYEKEE (reference sequence). The CDR3 spans 14 residues. Deletions cut 0 bases from V and 6 bases from J, with 10 bases between. The CDR3 sequence is CASSLEGNLNEQFF. The CDR3 DNA reads TGTGCCAGCAGCTTGGAAGGGAATCTCAATGAGCAGTTCTTC.

Remarks on this clone: Other DNA sequences in the sample encode the same CDR3. The CDR3 region is CASSLGGTGELFF. The CDR3 DNA reads as TGTGCCAGCAGCTTAGGAGGTACCGGGGAGCTGTTTTTT. The chain links TRBV11-1 to TRBJ2-2; no clear D. V gave up 1 base and J gave up 5 bases, with 5 bases separating them. Germline assignment: CDR1 SGHAT and CDR2 FQDESV (reference sequence). CDR3 length equals 13 residues.

The chain links TRBV28 to TRBJ2-2; TRBD1 aligns across 10 bases. The CDR3 has 16 residues. Per the germline V gene, CDR1 is MDHEN and CDR2 is SYDVKM. The J segment lost 7 bases and the V segment lost 5 bases, leaving 10 bases of the junction unmatched. The CDR3 DNA reads TGTGCCAGCAGTCGCGCCCGGACAGGGGGGAGCGGGGAGCTGTTTTTT. Protein: CASSRARTGGSGELFF.

V and J are TRBV5-7 and TRBJ2-4; TRBD2 aligns across 8 bases. TRBV5-7 is assigned to the ORF class and has an uncertain function. The J segment lost 3 bases and the V segment lost 4 bases, leaving 6 bases of the junction unmatched. The length of the CDR3 is 15 residues. CDR3 protein: CASSARGGGKNIQYF. The DNA for the CDR3 is TGTGCCAGCAGCGCCCGGGGGGGTGGCAAAAACATTCAGTACTTC.

V and J are TRBV5-6 and TRBJ2-2; 14 bases are a match to TRBD2. From germline, CDR1 is SGHDT and CDR2 YYEEEE. Trimming removed 4 bases from V and 5 bases from J; junction bases left unmatched: 13. The CDR3 extends over 19 amino acids. CDR3 DNA sequence: TGTGCCAGCAGCGTAACGGGGACTAGCGGGGGCCTGTGGACCGGGGAGCTGTTTTTT. It encodes CASSVTGTSGGLWTGELFF.

The genes are TRBV5-1 and TRBJ2-7; D uncertain. The V gene's germline CDR1 is SGHRS and CDR2 YFSETQ. Trimming took off 7 bases at V and 1 base at J, with 24 bases between the two ends. The CDR3 totals 17 residues. The CDR3 nucleotides are TGCGCCAGCGGATGGTCCTTCAGTAGCACCCAATCCTACGAGCAGTACTTC. It yields the protein CASGWSFSSTQSYEQYF.

V gene TRBV11-2 combines with J gene TRBJ2-7; D might be TRBD1 (5 bases). The germline CDR1 and CDR2 sequences are SGHAT and FQNNGV. The V and J ends lost 3 bases and 3 bases respectively, with 12 bases between them. This CDR3 spans 14 amino acids. CDR3 coding DNA: TGTGCCAGCAGCTTTCTTAGGGGCCACTACGAGCAGTACTTC. It translates to CASSFLRGHYEQYF.

The chain is built from TRBV27 and TRBJ2-7; tentatively, D is TRBD2 (6 bases). Germline V gene data show CDR1 as MNHEY and CDR2 as SMNVEV (reference sequence). Trimming stripped 2 bases from V and 3 bases from J, with 11 bases between. This CDR3 contains 14 residues. CDR3 nucleotides: TGTGCCAGCAGTTTAACGGGGGAGGTCTACGAGCAGTACTTC. Amino acid sequence: CASSLTGEVYEQYF.

The J gene is TRBJ2-6, the V gene TRBV5-1; the D is unclear. With 2 bases removed from V and 0 bases from J, the gap between germline ends came to 9 bases. This CDR3 is 16 amino acids long. The germline CDR1 and CDR2 sequences are SGHRS and YFSETQ. The CDR3 here is CASSFSGNSGANVLTF. CDR3 DNA sequence: TGCGCCAGCAGCTTCTCGGGCAACTCTGGGGCCAACGTCCTGACTTTC.

This chain links TRBV19 with TRBJ1-4; D unclear. The germline CDR1 and CDR2 sequences are LNHDA and SQIVND (reference sequence). The CDR3 is 12 residues long. The V and J ends lost 11 bases and 5 bases respectively, with 12 bases between them. CDR3 sequence: CASRGPNEKLFF. DNA for the CDR3: TGTGCCTCTCGAGGGCCCAATGAAAAACTGTTTTTT.

The rearrangement uses TRBV14 and TRBJ2-7; 9 nucleotides align to TRBD1. Germline assignment: CDR1 SGHDN and CDR2 FVKESK. The CDR3 contains 16 residues. V lost 0 bases, J lost 3 bases, and 6 bases stayed unmatched. The CDR3: CASSQDRGQGDYEQYF. CDR3 DNA: TGTGCCAGCAGCCAAGATCGGGGACAGGGTGACTACGAGCAGTACTTC.